This T cell receptor beta chain was identified in a study of shared clonotypes between healthy human individuals (dated by TCRdb to 2020 to 2021). For the wider study: The cohort included three men and a couple of women between 18 and 49 years of age. For each donor, three plates each were used for CD4 naive and CD4 memory, two plates were used for CD8 naive, and one plate was used for CD8 memory. To estimate repertoire size and how much clonotypes are shared between individuals, the study performed deep sequencing of blood TCR repertoires from a handful of healthy adults. To increase sequencing depth and limit assay-specific biases, different laboratories used diverse techniques to prepare libraries and sequence TCR repertoires. Each donor's leukapheresis produced roughly between about 0.9 and 9.5 billion PBMCs.

CDR1 MDHEN and CDR2 SYDVKM were looked up in the germline V gene. Ends trimmed: V by 5 bases, J by 8 bases; bases unmatched to a gene: 10. Inclusive of the bounding cysteine and phenylalanine, the CDR3 is 15 residues long. The only DNA kept is the CDR3, 45 bases in frame from the first base. Points the paper makes about the study in general: Naive subsets generally had larger estimated clonotype richness than memory subsets. Pairwise subsampling indicated that sequencing depth was expected to affect the degree of clonotype sharing among donors. When several donors were compared, the shared fraction of clonotypes was roughly 5% for naive CD4, 3.5% to 4% for naive CD8, about 2.4% for memory CD4, and less than 0.45% for memory CD8. Because the study included only a small number of donors, the genetic and exposure-history diversity represented was limited. Sampling was limited to blood, and TCR repertoires in tissue likely differ from TCR repertoires in blood. Higher generation probabilities were observed for clonotypes shared by all four sorted-subset donors than for non-shared clonotypes. Rarefaction of sorted-subset datasets indicated incomplete sequencing despite the large sequencing depth.

Healthy HIV-negative adults with no recently reported acute infections or vaccinations were included as donors. Every donor was a Caucasian adult living in Nashville, Tennessee, USA. CD4+ T cells were enriched through magnetic negative selection, after which naive cells were positively selected on CD45RA and the remaining negative fraction served as the memory subset. Blood was collected by leukapheresis, and PBMCs were isolated by Ficoll-Histopaque density gradient centrifugation and then cryopreserved in liquid nitrogen vapor phase. Analytical flow cytometry was used to check the purity and quantity of every magnetically sorted T cell population. Genomic DNA was isolated from every sorted fraction and measured by UV absorbance on a Nanodrop 2000c. About this clone: The antigen it binds to is not known. No per-base quality is available; no much larger clone lies one base away.

TCR CDR3 regions were amplified from genomic DNA by multiplex PCR using the deep immunoSEQ assay. Extracted genomic DNA from each cell subset was spread evenly across all wells of several immunoSEQ 96-well plates, with each plate serving as a replicate. For sorted subsets, around 0.2 ug of genomic DNA, equivalent to about 30,000 T cell genomes, went into each replicate PCR. The purified libraries were quantified using a Qubit 3.0 fluorometer, sized with a Bioanalyzer 2100, and then quantified again using the KAPA Library Quantification kit. Every immunoSEQ 96-well plate was sequenced on a dedicated single-read 150-cycle Illumina NextSeq 550 flow cell. The source study handled its data this way. Because the immunoSEQ output held only junctional sequences and lacked quality scores, the filtering could not match the filtering applied to full-length reads. To assign V/J genes and CDR3, sequences were annotated using PyIR, a Python wrapper for IgBLAST v1.9, with IMGT germline references. Reads were removed for weak V/J assignments (E-value above 1e-6), missing CDR3, stop codons, out-of-frame junctions, or ambiguous translated residues. A V3J clonotype was defined by an identical inferred V gene, J gene, and CDR3 amino acid sequence. Percentage overlap between repertoires was computed as shared unique clonotypes divided by the size of the smaller repertoire. Richness of each repertoire was evaluated using RTK rarefaction, the Chao1 estimator, and Recon v2.1 estimates of unobserved clonotypes. OLGA was used to compute generation probabilities for all TCRbeta clonotypes that the gDNA method yielded from a few donors. TCRdb re-hosts the immuneACCESS table, in-frame sequences only. Its copies lack some clones; in the studies checked, an unresolved V gene accounts for under half of them, and the cause for the rest is not known. V and J calls plus clone size are reproduced from that table; the DNA served to infer D and trimming. Recorded for this sample are about 2.3 million clones; roughly 92% of them occurred a single time. About 0.41% of the sample rests with the top ten.

In this chain, TRBV28 is recombined with TRBJ2-1; 9 bases in between match TRBD2. The TCR was taken from a man aged 18 to 30 in good health. Some clones in this sample may be carry-over from other donors' samples. Sequenced: naive CD4+ T cells from PBMCs. In light of the paper, this sample's cell subset or site label describes: CD45RA+ positively selected. The nucleotide sequence is given as TGTGCCAGCAGTCCCATCGCGGGAGGGGTTGATGAGCAGTTCTTC. This gives the protein CASSPIAGGVDEQFF.